The 24 T cell receptor beta chains presented below share a single source sample, sequenced in a study of T cells in Graves' hyperthyroidism and ophthalmopathy. RNA transcripts were the template for amplifying TCR beta CDR3 regions. The study used the HTBI primer set for a first-round RT-PCR of the TCR CDR3. TCRdb independently ran MiXCR on the multiplex PCR reads; one entry per CDR3 protein. The sample has nearly 750,000 distinct CDR3 sequences, approximately 36% seen once. The sample comprised blood. The receptors were sampled from a woman aged 40 to 50 with Graves' hyperthyroidism.

This rearrangement joins TRBV20-1 to TRBJ2-3; no firm D call. Germline values: CDR1 DFQATT, CDR2 SNEGSKA (reference sequence). This CDR3 spans 12 amino acids. V gave up 3 bases and J gave up 0 bases, with 4 bases separating them. CDR3 in DNA: TGCAGTGCTAGGAGCAGCACAGATACGCAGTATTTT. It is translated as CSARSSTDTQYF.

This clonotype was seen many times. V gene TRBV10-3 combines with J gene TRBJ2-7; 9 bases are a match to TRBD1. This CDR3 spans 16 amino acids. V dropped 9 bases and J dropped 3; count of bases not matched to a gene: 15. The germline V gene has CDR1 ENHRY and CDR2 SYGVKD. The CDR3 region has the DNA TGTGCCATTCAGGGACTGGGCGGGACAGGGATCTACGAGCAGTACTTC. It encodes CAIQGLGGTGIYEQYF.

This chain connects TRBV20-1 to TRBJ1-2, with D possibly matching TRBD1 (5 bases). This CDR3 is 17 amino acids long. V lost 1 base, J lost 8 bases, and 26 bases lay in between. Germline CDR1 DFQATT, CDR2 SNEGSKA (reference sequence). The CDR3 DNA sequence: TGCAGTGCTAGAGGTCTTATCCTGACAGAGCAGTCCGGGGGCTACACCTTC. As protein: CSARGLILTEQSGGYTF.

This clonotype was counted a few times. The CDR3 DNA reads TGTGCCAGCAGTGAAGCGGACGGGAGGGCCGCAGATACGCAGTATTTT. Amino acid sequence: CASSEADGRAADTQYF. The chain combines TRBV2 with TRBJ2-3; 8 nucleotides line up with TRBD2. CDR1 and CDR2 from the germline V gene are SNHLY and FYNNEI. The CDR3 length is 16 residues. Trimming removed 0 bases from V and 4 bases from J; junction bases left unmatched: 6.

Note on this clonotype: The junction differs from germline at one of its ends, possibly a read error. The chain carries TRBV9 and TRBJ1-1, with TRBD1 matching 7 bases. The CDR3 runs 14 residues. Germline V gene sequence: CDR1 SGDLS, CDR2 YYNGEE. The CDR3 here is CTSSRTGGNTEAFF. DNA of the CDR3: TGTACCAGCAGCCGGACAGGCGGGAACACTGAAGCTTTCTTT. The variable domain in full, with the rest retrieved from reference TRBV9 and TRBJ1-1, is DSGVTQTPKHLITATGQRVTLRCSPRSGDLSVYWYQQSLDQGLQFLIQYYNGEERAKGNILERFSAQQFPDLHSELNLSSLELGDSALYFCTSSRTGGNTEAFFGQGTRLTVV.

The CDR3 nucleotides are TGTGCCTGGACCCGGGACTTCTATGGCTACACCTTC. It codes for CAWTRDFYGYTF. The chain links TRBV7-9 to TRBJ1-2; TRBD1 is a possible D gene (5 bases). CDR1 is SEHNR and CDR2 is FQNEAQ in the germline V gene (reference sequence). This CDR3 spans 12 amino acids. The V gene lost 11 bases and the J gene lost 4 bases, with 14 bases spanning the gap.

The chain is built from TRBV7-2 and TRBJ1-6; 8 bases are shared with TRBD1. V lost 5 bases to trimming and J lost 9 bases; unmatched junction nucleotides: 9. Germline values: CDR1 SGHTA, CDR2 FQGNSA. This CDR3 spans 15 amino acids. The CDR3 sequence: CASSQNSGGGSPLHF. The CDR3 region has the DNA TGTGCCAGCAGCCAAAACTCAGGGGGCGGTTCACCCCTCCACTTT.

The rearrangement links TRBV7-3 to TRBJ2-7, with unresolved D. The V and J ends lost 6 bases and 2 bases respectively, with 23 bases between them. CDR3 size: 17 residues. Per germline, CDR1 SGHTA and CDR2 FQGTGA. The CDR3 nucleotides read TGTGCCAGCAGTTCTTATCTAGACACCGCCACCCCCTACGAGCAGTACTTC. Encoded protein: CASSSYLDTATPYEQYF.

This clonotype was seen at least ten times. The rearrangement links TRBV7-2 to TRBJ2-5, with 9 bases that match TRBD2. This CDR3 comprises 14 residues. V dropped 3 bases and J dropped 3; count of bases not matched to a gene: 2. Germline V CDR1 and CDR2: SGHTA, FQGNSA. CDR3 region: CASSFGGGEETQYF. CDR3 in DNA: TGTGCCAGCAGCTTCGGCGGGGGGGAAGAGACCCAGTACTTC.

This clonotype was seen a few times. The chain couples TRBV5-6 to TRBJ1-2; D is possibly TRBD1 (5 bases). The CDR3 length is 14 residues. Germline CDR1 and CDR2: SGHDT and YYEEEE. Between the trimmed V and J ends, which lost 4 bases and 6 bases, there was a span of 16 bases. The CDR3 loop is CASSPTPGVDGYTF. As DNA, the CDR3 is TGTGCCAGCAGCCCCACCCCGGGGGTAGATGGCTACACCTTC.

V is TRBV7-9 and J is TRBJ1-4; TRBD1 matches at 9 bases. Germline V lookup: CDR1 SEHNR, CDR2 FQNEAQ (reference sequence). The CDR3 is made up of 17 amino acids. The junction had 10 bases not matched to a gene; V was cut back by 5 bases and J by 3 bases. CDR3 bases: TGTGCCAGCAGCCCGCCCGGGACAGGGTGGTCTAATGAAAAACTGTTTTTT. Encoded protein: CASSPPGTGWSNEKLFF.

This clonotype has a handful of counts. V gene TRBV7-9 combines with J gene TRBJ2-7; 8 positions agree with TRBD2. V lost 2 bases to trimming and J lost 3 bases; unmatched junction nucleotides: 9. Germline CDR1 and CDR2: SEHNR and FQNEAQ (reference sequence). The CDR3 has 16 residues. The CDR3 loop reads CASSLLISGKYYEQYF. The CDR3 DNA reads as TGTGCCAGCAGCTTACTCATTAGCGGGAAATACTACGAGCAGTACTTC.

V gene TRBV10-3 combines with J gene TRBJ1-2, with a weak D call TRBD1 (5 bases). From germline, CDR1 is ENHRY and CDR2 SYGVKD. CDR3 length: 16 residues. Between the trimmed V and J ends, which lost 10 bases and 0 bases, there was a span of 21 bases. The CDR3 DNA reads TGTGCCAGCAGGCCCTCGTACGGGGGGGCTAACTATGGCTACACCTTC. Amino acids: CASRPSYGGANYGYTF.

This clonotype was picked up many times. The chain is built from TRBV10-1 and TRBJ2-7, with 8 bases fitting TRBD1. V was pared by 6 bases and J by 2 bases, with 9 bases of the junction left unmatched. Germline V gives CDR1 WNHNN, CDR2 SYGVQD (reference sequence). The CDR3 is 15 amino acids. The CDR3 protein is CASSPDRGKPYEQYF. The CDR3 nucleotides are TGCGCCAGCAGCCCTGACAGGGGTAAGCCCTACGAGCAGTACTTC.

This clonotype occurred many times. The genes are TRBV29-1 and TRBJ1-2, with D unclear. The CDR3 totals 12 residues. Trimming stripped 4 bases from V and 0 bases from J, with 6 bases between. CDR1 is SQVTM, CDR2 ANQGSEA, per germline. The CDR3 loop is CSVVPANYGYTF. As DNA, the CDR3 is TGCAGCGTTGTTCCAGCTAACTATGGCTACACCTTC.

The chain combines TRBV2 with TRBJ1-4; TRBD1 is a possible D gene (6 bases). V was trimmed by 3 bases and J by 6 bases, leaving 23 bases between them. The CDR3 runs 18 residues. Germline V gene data show CDR1 as SNHLY and CDR2 as FYNNEI. CDR3 nucleotide sequence: TGTGCCAGCAGTGAGCCCCCCCCGACAGGACCCCTGGATGAAAAACTGTTTTTT. Its translation: CASSEPPPTGPLDEKLFF.

In this sample, this clonotype turned up many times. V and J are TRBV25-1 and TRBJ2-7; the D is unclear. Trimming cost V 6 bases and J 6 bases, with 15 bases left between them. Germline V lookup: CDR1 MGHDK, CDR2 SYGVNS. The CDR3 has 13 residues. The CDR3 spells CASRSTSLSEQYF. CDR3 in DNA: TGTGCCAGCAGATCAACGTCTCTAAGCGAGCAGTACTTC.

There are many counts of this clonotype. The CDR3 loop reads CASRSSLQPQHF. In DNA form, the CDR3 reads TGTGCCAGCAGGTCCAGTTTACAGCCCCAGCATTTT. This chain links TRBV12-3 or TRBV12-4 with TRBJ1-5; no clear D. This CDR3 has 12 amino acids. Trimming shortened V by 6 bases and J by 7 bases, and 10 bases separated the two germline ends.

The chain combines TRBV2 with TRBJ2-2; the D is unclear. V lost 0 bases to trimming and J lost 1 base, with 9 bases between them. Germline V gives CDR1 SNHLY, CDR2 FYNNEI. The length of the CDR3 is 16 residues. The DNA for the CDR3 is TGTGCCAGCAGTGAAGCTGGGTCGGGGAACACCGGGGAGCTGTTTTTT. It encodes CASSEAGSGNTGELFF.

Only a few counts were recorded for this clonotype. This may come from a read error, since a much larger clone is one base off. The rearrangement joins TRBV24-1 to TRBJ1-2; no definite D call. This CDR3 has 14 amino acids. From germline, CDR1 is KGHDR and CDR2 SFDVKD. The DNA of the CDR3 is TGTGCCGCCAGTGATTCCCCACAATACTATGGCTACACCTTC. It yields the protein CAASDSPQYYGYTF.

The chain recombines TRBV7-8 with TRBJ1-5; D gene unclear. Trimming cost V 5 bases and J 7 bases, with 21 bases left between them. Germline V gene lookup returns CDR1 SGHVS and CDR2 FQNEAQ. This CDR3 comprises 16 residues. CDR3 protein: CASSQDRTARGQPQHF. CDR3 DNA sequence: TGTGCCAGCAGCCAAGATCGTACGGCCCGCGGGCAGCCCCAGCATTTT.

The V gene is TRBV10-3, the J gene TRBJ1-5; the match to TRBD1 covers 7 bases. V was clipped by 0 bases and J by 5 bases; unmatched bases: 7. Germline loops: CDR1 ENHRY, CDR2 SYGVKD. This CDR3 has 16 residues. CDR3 loop: CAISESIGRGYQPQHF. Written as DNA, the CDR3 is TGTGCCATCAGTGAGTCGATTGGCAGGGGGTATCAGCCCCAGCATTTT.

V is TRBV28 and J is TRBJ2-7; D is tentatively TRBD1 or TRBD2 (5 bases each). The CDR3 runs to 11 residues. V was pared by 7 bases and J by 7 bases, with 11 bases between. Germline V gene lookup returns CDR1 MDHEN and CDR2 SYDVKM. CDR3 nucleotide sequence: TGTGCCAGCATTCTAGCAGGGGAGCAGTACTTC. Translation: CASILAGEQYF.

The V gene is TRBV4-1, the J gene TRBJ2-7, with 10 bases lining up with TRBD1. The length of the CDR3 is 15 residues. The germline V gene has CDR1 MGHRA and CDR2 YSYEKL. Trimming cost V 4 bases and J 2 bases; bases outside gene matches: 5. CDR3 amino acids: CASSPGTGAPYEQYF. The CDR3 region has the DNA TGCGCCAGCAGCCCAGGGACAGGGGCGCCCTACGAGCAGTACTTC.